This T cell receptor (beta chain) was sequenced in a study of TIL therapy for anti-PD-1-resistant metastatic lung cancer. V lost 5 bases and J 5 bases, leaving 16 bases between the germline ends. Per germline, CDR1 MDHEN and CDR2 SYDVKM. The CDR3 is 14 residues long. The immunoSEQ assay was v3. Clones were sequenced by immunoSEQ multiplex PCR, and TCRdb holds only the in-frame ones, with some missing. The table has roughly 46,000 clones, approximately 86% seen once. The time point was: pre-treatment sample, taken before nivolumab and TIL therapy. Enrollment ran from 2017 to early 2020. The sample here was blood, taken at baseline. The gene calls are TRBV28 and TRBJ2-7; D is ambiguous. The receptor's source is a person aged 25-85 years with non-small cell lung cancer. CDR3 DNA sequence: TGTGCCAGCAGTCCCGATCCCAGCTGGGACGAGCAGTACTTC. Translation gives CASSPDPSWDEQYF.